What follows are 27 T cell receptor beta chains derived from one specimen sequenced in a study of patients and donors after allogeneic stem cell transplantation. Each CDR3 protein gets one entry after TCRdb re-called the RT-PCR reads with MiXCR. The table lists fewer than 95,000 distinct CDR3 sequences, 4% to 5% of them singletons. The sequenced material came from blood, either unsorted or a sorted T cell fraction (not recorded which). The source is a human donor who was either an allogeneic HSCT recipient or a stem cell or donor lymphocyte infusion donor (not recorded which). It is not recorded whose cells these are; they may come from a transplant donor.

By share, this clonotype counts as medium-sized. This rearrangement joins TRBV5-1 to TRBJ2-3; D may match TRBD1 or TRBD2 (5 bases each). V was cut by 3 bases and J by 5 bases, with 13 bases left in between. Germline CDR1 reads SGHRS; CDR2 reads YFSETQ. The CDR3 consists of 14 residues. DNA of the CDR3: TGCGCCAGCAGCTCCGGGACCCCCGAAGATACGCAGTATTTT. Amino acids: CASSSGTPEDTQYF.

This clonotype occurred many times. The J gene is TRBJ2-5, the V gene TRBV7-8; 7 nucleotides align to TRBD2. The CDR3 length is 13 residues. J gave up 4 bases and V 1 base, and 0 bases lay outside the gene matches. CDR1 SGHVS and CDR2 FQNEAQ come from the germline V gene. The DNA for the CDR3 is TGTGCCAGCAGCTTAGGGACTAGAGAGACCCAGTACTTC. Protein product: CASSLGTRETQYF.

This clonotype appeared many times. The V call is TRBV3-1, the J call TRBJ2-3, with a possible D match to TRBD2 (6 bases). The CDR3 runs 16 residues. V was clipped by 0 bases and J by 1 base, with 11 bases between them. The germline V gene has CDR1 LGHDT and CDR2 YNNKEL (reference sequence). The DNA of the CDR3 is TGTGCCAGCAGCCAAGATGGGGGACTCGGCACAGATACGCAGTATTTT. Translating it yields CASSQDGGLGTDTQYF.

In its sample, this clonotype was seen a few times. The chain uses TRBV7-6 and TRBJ2-1; the D gene is possibly TRBD2 (6 bases). The CDR3 runs to 15 residues. V gave up 5 bases and J gave up 10 bases, with 21 bases separating them. CDR1 is SGHVS and CDR2 is FNYEAQ in the germline V gene. The CDR3 sequence is CASSLRGRNSGEQFF. The CDR3, as DNA: TGTGCCAGCAGCCTGCGGGGCAGGAACTCCGGGGAGCAGTTCTTC.

This clonotype was counted many times. V usage is TRBV5-5 and J usage is TRBJ2-7; 7 bases agree with TRBD1. The ends lost 4 bases at V and 2 bases at J; junction bases unmatched: 12. The germline V gene encodes CDR1 SGHKS and CDR2 YYEKEE (reference sequence). CDR3 length: 16 amino acids. This CDR3 is CASSLSGTVRTYEQYF. CDR3 bases: TGTGCCAGCAGCCTGTCCGGGACAGTGAGGACCTACGAGCAGTACTTC.

This clonotype was observed many times. The rearrangement joins TRBV2 to TRBJ2-1, with D possibly called TRBD1 or TRBD2 (5 bases each). The CDR3 has 13 residues. Germline CDR1 and CDR2: SNHLY and FYNNEI. V lost 6 bases and J lost 15, with 21 bases in between. CDR3 sequence (DNA): TGTGCCAGCAGCCGGGACCCGGGACGGGTGGCGTTCTTC. It yields the protein CASSRDPGRVAFF.

In this sample, this clonotype turned up many times. The genes are TRBV28 and TRBJ2-1; D is uncertain. V was cut by 7 bases and J by 7 bases, with 8 bases left in between. In germline, CDR1 is MDHEN, CDR2 SYDVKM. This CDR3 spans 11 amino acids. The CDR3 DNA reads as TGTGCCAGCACACTGCGGAATGAGCAGTTCTTC. It yields the protein CASTLRNEQFF.

This clonotype was observed many times. The V call is TRBV4-1, the J call TRBJ1-1; 7 bases align to TRBD1. The V gene end was trimmed by 4 bases and the J gene end by 1 base; junction bases not matched to a gene: 6. CDR3 length: 15 amino acids. Germline V lookup: CDR1 MGHRA, CDR2 YSYEKL. The CDR3 DNA reads TGCGCCAGCAGCCTTTGGGGACAGACGAACACTGAAGCTTTCTTT. This translates into CASSLWGQTNTEAFF.

This clonotype was counted many times. The V gene is TRBV5-6, the J gene TRBJ1-5; the D gene is possibly TRBD1 (5 bases). Germline V gene lookup returns CDR1 SGHDT and CDR2 YYEEEE. The CDR3 loop spans 15 amino acids. V was clipped by 0 bases and J by 3 bases, with 10 bases between them. The CDR3 DNA reads TGTGCCAGCAGCTTGGCCGCAGGGAACAATCAGCCCCAGCATTTT. Its translation: CASSLAAGNNQPQHF.

The table lists this clonotype with many counts. The V and J genes are TRBV4-2 and TRBJ2-1; D call uncertain. V was pared by 1 base and J by 11 bases, with 18 bases between. Germline-derived CDR1 and CDR2 are LGHNA and YNFKEQ. The CDR3 contains 15 residues. Here the CDR3 reads CASSQGVGDEPQQFF. DNA for the CDR3: TGTGCCAGCAGCCAAGGCGTTGGGGATGAACCCCAGCAGTTCTTC.

This clonotype appeared a single time. The V gene is TRBV12-3 or TRBV12-4, the J gene TRBJ1-2; D perhaps matches TRBD1 (5 bases). There are 17 residues in the CDR3. Between the trimmed V and J ends, which lost 5 bases and 0 bases, there was a span of 19 bases. The CDR3 sequence: CASSHAEGPGTNYGYTF. The CDR3 DNA reads TGTGCCAGCAGTCATGCGGAGGGGCCAGGCACTAACTATGGCTACACCTTC.

This clonotype was recorded a few times. The J gene is TRBJ1-1, the V gene TRBV3-1; D is ambiguous. V shed 3 bases and J shed 4 bases, with 18 bases lying between them. The CDR3 length is 16 residues. The V gene's germline CDR1 is LGHDT and CDR2 YNNKEL (reference sequence). DNA for the CDR3: TGTGCCAGCAGCCACCGGGCGAACACCCGCGGCACTGAAGCTTTCTTT. Encoded protein: CASSHRANTRGTEAFF.

The sample holds many counts of this clonotype. This chain links TRBV11-2 with TRBJ2-2, with 9 positions matching TRBD1. This CDR3 contains 16 residues. Unmatched junction bases numbered 2, after V lost 1 base and J lost 2 bases. Germline V CDR1 and CDR2: SGHAT, FQNNGV. The CDR3 loop is CASSLGQGVNTGELFF. For the CDR3, the DNA is TGTGCCAGCAGCTTAGGACAGGGGGTAAACACCGGGGAGCTGTTTTTT.

This clonotype turned up a few times. CDR3 coding DNA: TGCAGTGCTAGTATGGGACAGGGCAGCCAGCCCCAGCATTTT. It yields the protein CSASMGQGSQPQHF. The chain is built from TRBV20-1 and TRBJ1-5; 9 bases map to TRBD1. The ends lost 3 bases at V and 7 bases at J; junction bases unmatched: 7. The CDR3 is made up of 14 amino acids. CDR1 is DFQATT, CDR2 SNEGSKA, per germline (reference sequence).

This clonotype came up many times. At one boundary the junction diverges from the germline segment, which might be a read error. This rearrangement joins TRBV11-2 to TRBJ2-5; no firm D call. Germline-derived CDR1 and CDR2 are SGHAT and FQNNGV. The CDR3 contains 13 residues. CDR3 in DNA: TGTGCCAGCAGCTCGGACCTACGTAAGGCCCAGTGCTTC. Translating it yields CASSSDLRKAQCF.

This clonotype was seen many times. This chain joins TRBV27 and TRBJ2-7; D might be TRBD1 (5 bases). This CDR3 has 15 amino acids. V lost 3 bases, J lost 0 bases, and 12 bases lay in between. Germline V gives CDR1 MNHEY, CDR2 SMNVEV (reference sequence). The CDR3 bases are TGTGCCAGCAGTTTTGGTAGGGGAACCTCCTACGAGCAGTACTTC. Translating it yields CASSFGRGTSYEQYF.

This clonotype was seen only a few times. The chain employs TRBV14 and TRBJ2-5; 10 bases match TRBD2. The V gene end was trimmed by 4 bases and the J gene end by 1 base; junction bases not matched to a gene: 3. The length of the CDR3 is 15 residues. Germline V gene lookup returns CDR1 SGHDN and CDR2 FVKESK. The CDR3 DNA reads as TGTGCCAGCAGCCGGCTAGCGGGAGCCCAAGAGACCCAGTACTTC. This gives the protein CASSRLAGAQETQYF.

The chain carries TRBV10-3 and TRBJ2-3; 8 bases line up with TRBD1. There are 16 residues in the CDR3. Germline loops: CDR1 ENHRY, CDR2 SYGVKD. The V and J ends lost 7 bases and 2 bases, in that order; junction bases with no gene match: 11. As DNA, the CDR3 is TGTGCCATCACAGGGGGCGCTCAGGGGGCCACAGATACGCAGTATTTT. It codes for CAITGGAQGATDTQYF.

The rearrangement links TRBV2 to TRBJ1-1; 8 nucleotides line up with TRBD1. J lost 7 bases, V lost 8 bases, and 12 bases had no gene match. Germline CDR1 is SNHLY and CDR2 is FYNNEI. This CDR3 region has 14 residues. CDR3 in amino acids: CASVTGGVYGEAFF. The CDR3 bases are TGTGCCAGCGTAACAGGGGGTGTTTACGGTGAAGCTTTCTTT.

On this clonotype itself: Possible read error: a much larger clone is one base away. The rearrangement uses TRBV7-3 and TRBJ2-1; D ambiguous. This CDR3 contains 15 residues. V was clipped by 4 bases and J by 3 bases, with 13 bases between them. Germline CDR1 is SGHTA and CDR2 is FQGTGA. Here the CDR3 reads CASSSISLNYNEQFF. In DNA, the CDR3 is TGTGCCAGCAGCTCCATTTCTTTAAACTACAATGAGCAGTTCTTC.

This clonotype came up many times. This sequence joins TRBV6-1 and TRBJ1-1, with TRBD1 identical over 7 bases. Unmatched junction bases numbered 8, after V lost 6 bases and J lost 1 base. This CDR3 contains 15 residues. Per the germline V gene, CDR1 is MNHNS and CDR2 is SASEGT. The CDR3 region is CASSLWTGANTEAFF. CDR3 coding DNA: TGTGCCAGCAGCCTATGGACAGGAGCGAACACTGAAGCTTTCTTT.

This clonotype has a handful of counts. The V and J genes are TRBV20-1 and TRBJ1-2; no firm D call. This CDR3 contains 13 residues. Germline assignment: CDR1 DFQATT and CDR2 SNEGSKA (reference sequence). With 3 bases removed from V and 2 bases from J, the gap between germline ends came to 10 bases. For the CDR3, the DNA is TGCAGTGCTAGCCCAAGGGAAAACTATGGCTACACCTTC. Amino acid sequence: CSASPRENYGYTF.

This clonotype showed up just a few times. V gene TRBV7-6 combines with J gene TRBJ2-1; 7 bases align to TRBD2. Germline values: CDR1 SGHVS, CDR2 FNYEAQ. The CDR3 totals 15 residues. The junction had 5 bases not matched to a gene; V was cut back by 6 bases and J by 0 bases. CDR3 DNA sequence: TGTGCCAGCAGTCCGGGAGGCAGCTCCTACAATGAGCAGTTCTTC. Translating gives CASSPGGSSYNEQFF.

The chain joins TRBV7-9 to TRBJ1-1; D not certain. V was shortened by 8 bases and J by 2 bases, with 9 bases between the two germline ends. There are 12 residues in the CDR3. Germline CDR1 reads SEHNR; CDR2 reads FQNEAQ (reference sequence). This CDR3 reads CASGIVNTEAFF. The CDR3 coding sequence is TGTGCCAGCGGGATTGTAAACACTGAAGCTTTCTTT.

This clonotype showed up many times. The chain is built from TRBV12-3 or TRBV12-4 and TRBJ2-5; D assignment may be TRBD1 or TRBD2 (5 bases each). The CDR3 is 12 residues long. V was cut by 7 bases and J by 7 bases, with 13 bases left in between. DNA of the CDR3: TGTGCCAGCACCGGGGACCGAGGGACCCAGTACTTC. Translation: CASTGDRGTQYF.

The rearrangement uses TRBV20-1 and TRBJ2-5; no clear D. With 0 bases removed from V and 2 bases from J, the gap between germline ends came to 10 bases. The CDR3 consists of 14 residues. The germline gives CDR1 DFQATT, CDR2 SNEGSKA (reference sequence). The CDR3 nucleotides are TGCAGTGCTAGAGAGTCAGGCTTACAAGAGACCCAGTACTTC. Its translation: CSARESGLQETQYF.

The chain links TRBV20-1 to TRBJ2-7; tentative D call: TRBD2 (5 bases). Trimming took 1 base from V and 4 from J, leaving 11 bases between them. Germline loops: CDR1 DFQATT, CDR2 SNEGSKA (reference sequence). CDR3 length: 13 residues. The CDR3 nucleotides are TGCAGTGCTAGAGCGGGAAAAAGGTACGAGCAGTACTTC. Its protein is CSARAGKRYEQYF.